The present TCR beta chain was sequenced within a study of blood T cell repertoires in COVID-19. About the research overall: The United States, Italy and Spain supplied acute and convalescent COVID-19 samples. T cells, B-cell-depleted T cells, or PBMCs supplied cDNA or gDNA.

The CDR3 has 15 residues. The J segment lost 8 bases and the V segment lost 3 bases, leaving 11 bases of the junction unmatched. Germline assignment: CDR1 KGHSH and CDR2 LQKENI. This clone turned up a few times. Methods used by the authors: How many nucleated cells were present was estimated from reference gene primer amplification. Sequenced by immunoSEQ multiplex PCR; TCRdb stores in-frame clones only, minus some. V and J calls and clone size are those listed in that table; D and trimming were worked out from the DNA. Among 200,000 to 300,000 clones listed, almost 90% were seen once. The origin of this receptor is an older man with acute or convalescent COVID-19. The rearrangement uses TRBV18 and TRBJ1-2, with 8 bases matching TRBD1. The sample consisted of peripheral blood. The CDR3 sequence: CASSPDLGAGGGYTF. The CDR3 nucleotides are TGTGCCAGCTCACCTGACCTTGGGGCAGGGGGCGGCTACACCTTC. Full variable domain (missing parts from reference TRBV18 and TRBJ1-2): NAGVMQNPRHLVRRRGQEARLRCSPMKGHSHVYWYRQLPEEGLKFMVYLQKENIIDESGMPKERFSAEFPKEGPSILRIQQVVRGDSAAYFCASSPDLGAGGGYTFGSGTRLTVV.